The 12 T cell receptor beta chains below come from one sample, sequenced in a study of regulatory T cells in long-lasting Graves disease. For TCR beta, libraries came from iRepertoire HTBI primers and Arm-PCR of CDR3 regions. MiXCR, applied by TCRdb to the multiplex PCR reads, yields one record per CDR3 protein. The sample carries a few hundred thousand distinct CDR3 sequences, about 20% recorded once. As for time point: persistent/refractory GD, antithyroid drugs over 5 years with positive TRAb. The TCR library was made from RNA that had been extracted from PBMCs in TRIzol. The source material was peripheral blood mononuclear cells (PBMCs), sampled when the disease was refractory, from a patient treated with antithyroid drugs. The receptors were gathered from a female donor with Graves disease.

This rearrangement joins TRBV28 to TRBJ2-5, with a tentative D call TRBD1 (6 bases). The V end was cut by 4 bases, the J end by 5 bases, with 14 bases between. The germline V gene has CDR1 MDHEN and CDR2 SYDVKM. The CDR3 has 14 amino acids. Here the CDR3 DNA reads TGTGCCAGCAGTTACTCTACAGGGTGGGAGACCCAGTACTTC. Its translation: CASSYSTGWETQYF.

J is TRBJ2-2 and V is TRBV6-5; D remains ambiguous. V gave up 0 bases and J gave up 4 bases, with 12 bases separating them. Germline V lookup: CDR1 MNHEY, CDR2 SVGAGI. The CDR3 consists of 16 residues. The CDR3 DNA is TGTGCCAGCAGTTACTCGAGCGCCCCGGGCACCGGGGAGCTGTTTTTT. Amino acid sequence: CASSYSSAPGTGELFF.

J is TRBJ1-1 and V is TRBV30; 7 bases are a match to TRBD1. Trimming at V came to 4 bases and at J to 7 bases, leaving 3 bases not matched to a gene. The CDR3 is made up of 11 amino acids. The V gene's germline CDR1 is GTSNPN and CDR2 SVGIG (reference sequence). CDR3 sequence reads: CAWNRQGEAFF. The CDR3 region has the DNA TGTGCCTGGAACCGACAGGGTGAAGCTTTCTTT.

The rearrangement uses TRBV20-1 and TRBJ1-2; 8 bases are shared with TRBD1. The CDR3 sequence is 14 residues long. V lost 2 bases and J lost 4; bases outside the gene matches: 6. Germline V gene lookup returns CDR1 DFQATT and CDR2 SNEGSKA (reference sequence). The CDR3 bases are TGCAGTGCTAGATCCAGGGGGCAAGGCTATGGCTACACCTTC. The encoded protein is CSARSRGQGYGYTF.

V usage is TRBV6-1 and J usage is TRBJ1-6; 9 nucleotides match TRBD1. J was trimmed by 10 bases and V by 4 bases; bases with no gene match: 11. This CDR3 comprises 16 residues. Germline CDR1 MNHNS, CDR2 SASEGT. This CDR3 is CASSVSGQGYGSPLHF. The CDR3 coding sequence is TGTGCCAGCAGTGTATCGGGACAGGGATACGGGTCACCCCTCCACTTT.

This sequence joins TRBV20-1 and TRBJ2-7; 9 bases match TRBD2. V lost 2 bases, J lost 3 bases, and 8 bases stayed unmatched. This CDR3 is 15 amino acids long. The germline V gene has CDR1 DFQATT and CDR2 SNEGSKA (reference sequence). This CDR3 reads CSARSREGSGYEQYF. The CDR3 DNA sequence: TGCAGTGCTAGATCGCGGGAGGGGTCTGGCTACGAGCAGTACTTC.

This clonotype was seen at least ten times. The V and J genes are TRBV20-1 and TRBJ2-5; D is possibly TRBD1 or TRBD2 (5 bases each). The germline gives CDR1 DFQATT, CDR2 SNEGSKA (reference sequence). CDR3 size: 13 residues. The V gene lost 5 bases and the J gene lost 2 bases, with 12 bases spanning the gap. CDR3 nucleotide sequence: TGCAGTGCTGGGGACGTACTGCAAGAGACCCAGTACTTC. This codes for CSAGDVLQETQYF.

The V and J genes are TRBV30 and TRBJ2-7; the match to TRBD2 covers 9 bases. This CDR3 region has 13 residues. In germline, CDR1 is GTSNPN, CDR2 SVGIG (reference sequence). The V and J ends lost 2 bases and 6 bases, in that order; junction bases with no gene match: 5. The CDR3 DNA reads as TGTGCCTGGAGTAATCTAGCGGGAAGCGAGCAGTACTTC. Translation gives CAWSNLAGSEQYF.

This clonotype came up a few times. The chain combines TRBV30 with TRBJ2-6; D gene uncertain. In germline, CDR1 is GTSNPN, CDR2 SVGIG (reference sequence). This CDR3 has 12 residues. V lost 4 bases and J lost 3, with 4 bases in between. The CDR3, as DNA: TGTGCCTGGACCCATGGGGCCAACGTCCTGACTTTC. Protein product: CAWTHGANVLTF. Full variable domain (outside the CDR3, taken from reference TRBV30 and TRBJ2-6): SQTIHQWPATLVQPVGSPLSLECTVEGTSNPNLYWYRQAAGRGLQLLFYSVGIGQISSEVPQNLSASRPQDRQFILSSKKLLLSDSGFYLCAWTHGANVLTFGAGSRLTVL.

This clonotype was picked up a small number of times. This chain joins TRBV19 and TRBJ1-1; 8 bases are shared with TRBD1. There are 14 residues in the CDR3. V gave up 3 bases and J gave up 4 bases; unmatched junction bases: 4. Germline V gives CDR1 LNHDA, CDR2 SQIVND (reference sequence). The CDR3 protein is CASSIRGQGTEAFF. CDR3 bases: TGTGCCAGTAGTATCAGGGGGCAAGGCACTGAAGCTTTCTTT.

This clonotype has a handful of counts. This sequence joins TRBV11-2 and TRBJ2-7; 12 bases align to TRBD2. The ends lost 1 base at V and 6 bases at J; junction bases unmatched: 13. Germline CDR1 SGHAT, CDR2 FQNNGV. The CDR3 is 18 residues long. CDR3 protein: CASSLGGRLAGVGSEQYF. As DNA, the CDR3 is TGTGCCAGCAGCTTAGGGGGGCGACTAGCGGGAGTAGGTAGCGAGCAGTACTTC.

The chain is built from TRBV27 and TRBJ2-2, with TRBD1 identical over 12 bases. Trimming cost V 6 bases and J 5 bases; bases outside gene matches: 7. Germline values: CDR1 MNHEY, CDR2 SMNVEV (reference sequence). This CDR3 region has 16 residues. The CDR3 sequence is CASRAGQGARTGELFF. Written as DNA, the CDR3 is TGTGCCAGCAGGGCGGGACAGGGGGCGAGGACCGGGGAGCTGTTTTTT.